The source of this T cell receptor (beta chain) is a study of T-cell reconstitution after alpha-beta-depleted transplantation in children (dated by TCRdb to the mid-2010s). About the study as a whole: T-cell immune reconstitution after TCRalphabeta/CD19-depleted allogeneic hematopoietic cell transplantation in children was quantitatively tracked in the study by means of TCR repertoire profiling.

Cut back by 4 bases and 4 bases, the V and J ends lie 14 bases apart. For CDR1 and CDR2, the germline V gene lists SQVTM and ANQGSEA. The CDR3 sequence holds 13 residues, the cysteine and phenylalanine included. The sequence is cut down to CDR3 DNA, 39 bases in frame from base 1. This clonotype has ten or more counts. Its recognized antigen is unknown. Base qualities are not at hand, and no much larger clone is one base apart. The intended sense of this specimen's treatment or condition label: allogeneic hematopoietic cell transplantation with graft depleted of TCRalphabeta T cells and CD19 B cells. The transplant recipients were children given TCRalphabeta/CD19-depleted allogeneic hematopoietic cell grafts. The method was PCR. The listed sequencing device is Illumina HiSeq 2500. Molecular barcoding was employed in the preparation of TCR libraries, with unique molecular identifiers being used to normalize TCRbeta repertoire quantification. TCRdb's own reprocessing of the public reads used fastp at Q25 and MiXCR and kept productive beta chains. CDR3 protein duplicates are merged, each entry listing the most common genes and DNA. Present in this sample are some 450,000 distinct CDR3 sequences, about 40% of which were seen just once. Around 29% of the sample comes from the top ten.

General conclusions and limits of the study: Over the following months the frequencies of hyperexpanded clones went down, and after one year T-cell counts and TCRbeta diversity were mostly credited to newly produced T cells. About two months after transplant, the apparently early recovery of alphabetaT-cell counts reportedly depended on just several hundred clones that had expanded rapidly and came from non-depleted graft cells. The high TCRbeta diversity at day 60 in some patients was ascribed to recipient T cells and intrathymic progenitors that had survived conditioning.

The chain uses TRBV29-1 and TRBJ2-7, with an unclear D gene assignment. The source was PBMCs, collected before TCRalphabeta/CD19-depleted stem cell transplant. The TCR sequence derives from a girl aged 2 to 9 with aplastic anemia, due to receive a stem cell transplant. The CDR3 protein sequence reads: CSVVKGQTYEQYF. The DNA sequence is as follows: TGCAGCGTTGTGAAGGGCCAGACGTACGAGCAGTACTTC.